One and the same sample provided the 15 T cell receptor beta chains below, sequenced in a study of CD8 T cells in Susac syndrome. After extraction with the RNeasy kit, about 0.5 to 1 ug of the RNA was reverse transcribed using random hexamers. TCRdb itself ran the immunoSEQ multiplex PCR reads through MiXCR, one entry per CDR3 protein. The sample lists roughly 130,000 distinct CDR3 sequences; approximately 94% were seen once. Material: CD4+ T cells from PBMCs. Every receptor here comes from a human donor with multiple sclerosis.

This chain links TRBV6-5 with TRBJ2-3; D may be TRBD2 (6 bases). V lost 0 bases and J 3 bases, leaving 7 bases between the germline ends. This CDR3 is 14 amino acids long. Germline loops: CDR1 MNHEY, CDR2 SVGAGI. The CDR3 DNA is TGTGCCAGCAGTTACTCAGGGAGGACAGATACGCAGTATTTT. Protein: CASSYSGRTDTQYF.

The chain links TRBV30 to TRBJ1-1; the D is unclear. Trimming took 4 bases from V and 1 from J, leaving 10 bases between them. The germline V gene has CDR1 GTSNPN and CDR2 SVGIG (reference sequence). CDR3 length: 13 residues. The CDR3: CAWTVWANTEAFF. The DNA for the CDR3 is TGTGCCTGGACGGTCTGGGCGAACACTGAAGCTTTCTTT.

The V and J genes are TRBV25-1 and TRBJ2-1; D perhaps matches TRBD1 (6 bases). The CDR3 is 16 residues long. Looked up from germline, CDR1 is MGHDK and CDR2 is SYGVNS. Trimming removed 4 bases from V and 3 bases from J, with 16 bases in between. The CDR3 DNA sequence: TGTGCCAGCAGTGCTCGGACAGAAGGAGGCTACAATGAGCAGTTCTTC. This encodes CASSARTEGGYNEQFF. The full variable domain, in which reference TRBV25-1 and TRBJ2-1 provide the parts outside the CDR3, is EADIYQTPRYLVIGTGKKITLECSQTMGHDKMYWYQQDPGMELHLIHYSYGVNSTEKGDLSSESTVSRIRTEHFPLTLESARPSHTSQYLCASSARTEGGYNEQFFGPGTRLTVL.

The V call is TRBV12-3 or TRBV12-4, the J call TRBJ1-2; 8 positions match TRBD1. CDR3 size: 14 residues. Trimming removed 6 bases from V and 3 bases from J; junction bases left unmatched: 6. The CDR3 DNA sequence: TGTGCCAGCAGCCCTGCAGGGGGCTACTATGGCTACACCTTC. Encoded protein: CASSPAGGYYGYTF.

Of note for this clonotype: One end of the junction does not line up with germline, which may come from a read error. The gene calls are TRBV7-7 and TRBJ1-1; no firm D call. The germline V gene has CDR1 SSHAT and CDR2 FNYEAQ (reference sequence). This CDR3 spans 13 amino acids. The chain's CDR3 is CASSPGPNTEAFF. The CDR3 region has the DNA TGTGCTAGCAGCCCCGGCCCGAACACTGAAGCTTTCTTT.

The chain links TRBV5-1 to TRBJ2-7, with TRBD1 identical over 8 bases. The V segment lost 2 bases and the J segment 3 bases; nucleotides outside the gene matches: 10. Germline CDR1 and CDR2: SGHRS and YFSETQ. There are 16 residues in the CDR3. In DNA, the CDR3 is TGCGCCAGCAGCTTCCCCCCAGGGGGCAGAGACTACGAGCAGTACTTC. Translated: CASSFPPGGRDYEQYF.

V usage is TRBV11-2 and J usage is TRBJ2-2; weak D call: TRBD2 (7 bases). V was pared by 4 bases and J by 3 bases, with 15 bases between. The CDR3 totals 16 residues. Germline assignment: CDR1 SGHAT and CDR2 FQNNGV. CDR3: CASSYARGADTGELFF. The CDR3 region has the DNA TGTGCCAGCAGCTATGCCCGGGGGGCGGACACCGGGGAGCTGTTTTTT.

The chain combines TRBV7-2 with TRBJ2-7, with a weak D call TRBD2 (6 bases). CDR1 is SGHTA and CDR2 is FQGNSA in the germline V gene. Trimming cost V 5 bases and J 6 bases, with 20 bases left between them. This CDR3 is built from 15 residues. This chain's CDR3 is CASSPGRTSLPEQYF. CDR3 DNA sequence: TGTGCCAGCAGCCCAGGGAGGACCTCTCTCCCCGAGCAGTACTTC.

V gene TRBV29-1 combines with J gene TRBJ2-6; D may correspond to TRBD1 or TRBD2 (6 bases each). The CDR3 spans 14 residues. V was trimmed by 7 bases and J by 4 bases, leaving 14 bases between them. CDR1 and CDR2 from the germline V gene are SQVTM and ANQGSEA. CDR3 sequence: CSAHGGGGANVLTF. In nucleotides, the CDR3 is TGCAGCGCCCACGGGGGCGGGGGGGCCAACGTCCTGACTTTC.

The V and J genes are TRBV7-8 and TRBJ1-4, with 7 bases matching TRBD1. V shed 2 bases, J shed 8 bases, and the junction held 5 bases outside the gene matches. The germline CDR1 and CDR2 sequences are SGHVS and FQNEAQ. The CDR3 runs to 14 residues. CDR3 in amino acids: CASSLKGASEKLFF. CDR3 nucleotide sequence: TGTGCCAGCAGCTTAAAGGGGGCCTCGGAAAAACTGTTTTTT.

V and J are TRBV5-1 and TRBJ2-4; D is undetermined. Trimming took 3 bases from V and 8 from J, leaving 15 bases between them. The CDR3 has 14 residues. From germline, CDR1 is SGHRS and CDR2 YFSETQ. This CDR3 reads CASSSDGSGDIQYF. In DNA form, the CDR3 reads TGCGCCAGCAGCTCCGACGGATCTGGGGACATTCAGTACTTC.

The chain links TRBV6-2 or TRBV6-3 to TRBJ1-2, with a possible D match to TRBD1 (5 bases). Germline V CDR1 and CDR2: MNHEY, SVGEGT. The CDR3 extends over 11 amino acids. V was shortened by 8 bases and J by 3 bases, with 7 bases between the two germline ends. Here the CDR3 reads CASGRDYGYTF. In DNA form, the CDR3 reads TGTGCCAGCGGCAGGGACTATGGCTACACCTTC.

The chain employs TRBV11-2 and TRBJ1-1, with D tentatively TRBD1 (5 bases). V was shortened by 1 base and J by 7 bases, with 13 bases between the two germline ends. The germline V gene has CDR1 SGHAT and CDR2 FQNNGV. CDR3 length: 14 residues. CDR3 bases: TGTGCCAGCAGCTTAGGCCTGGCAGGGAGTGAAGCTTTCTTT. This codes for CASSLGLAGSEAFF. Variable domain in full (rest from reference TRBV11-2 and TRBJ1-1): EAGVAQSPRYKIIEKRQSVAFWCNPISGHATLYWYQQILGQGPKLLIQFQNNGVVDDSQLPKDRFSAERLKGVDSTLKIQPAKLEDSAVYLCASSLGLAGSEAFFGQGTRLTVV.

The chain carries TRBV5-1 and TRBJ2-5; 8 bases match TRBD1. V was clipped by 6 bases and J by 5 bases; unmatched bases: 9. The germline gives CDR1 SGHRS, CDR2 YFSETQ. There are 14 residues in the CDR3. The CDR3 DNA sequence: TGCGCCAGCACCATTGCCGGGACAGGCGAGACCCAGTACTTC. Translating it yields CASTIAGTGETQYF.

The CDR3 region has the DNA TGTGCCAGCAGCAAAGGGGGCCCGAACACTGAAGCTTTCTTT. Amino acid sequence: CASSKGGPNTEAFF. The chain uses TRBV7-9 and TRBJ1-1, with TRBD1 identical over 7 bases. The germline gives CDR1 SEHNR, CDR2 FQNEAQ (reference sequence). V lost 5 bases, J lost 1 base, and 4 bases stayed unmatched. CDR3 size: 14 residues.